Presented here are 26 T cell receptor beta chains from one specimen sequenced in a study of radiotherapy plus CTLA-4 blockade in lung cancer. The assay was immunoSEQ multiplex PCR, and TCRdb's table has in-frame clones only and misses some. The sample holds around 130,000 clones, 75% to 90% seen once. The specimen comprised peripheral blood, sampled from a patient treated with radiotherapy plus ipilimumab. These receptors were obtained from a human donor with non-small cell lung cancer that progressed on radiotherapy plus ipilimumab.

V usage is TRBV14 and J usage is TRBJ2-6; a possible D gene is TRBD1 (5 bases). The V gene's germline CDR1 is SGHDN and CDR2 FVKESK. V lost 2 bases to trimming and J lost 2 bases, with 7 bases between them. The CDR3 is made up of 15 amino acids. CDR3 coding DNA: TGTGCCAGCAGCCAACAGGGTGCTGGGGCCAACGTCCTGACTTTC. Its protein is CASSQQGAGANVLTF.

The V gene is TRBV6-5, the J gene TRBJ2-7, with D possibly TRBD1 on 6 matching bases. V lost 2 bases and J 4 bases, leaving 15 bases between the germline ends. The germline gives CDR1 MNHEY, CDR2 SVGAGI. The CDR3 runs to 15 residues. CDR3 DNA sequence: TGTGCCAGCAGTTACCGCGAGGGGGTTGGGTACGAGCAGTACTTC. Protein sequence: CASSYREGVGYEQYF.

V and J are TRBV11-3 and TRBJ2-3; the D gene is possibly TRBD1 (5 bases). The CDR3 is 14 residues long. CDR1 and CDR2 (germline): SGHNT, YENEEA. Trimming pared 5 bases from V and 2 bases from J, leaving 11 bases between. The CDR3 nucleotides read TGTGCCAGCAGCACTGGACACCCCACAGATACGCAGTATTTT. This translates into CASSTGHPTDTQYF.

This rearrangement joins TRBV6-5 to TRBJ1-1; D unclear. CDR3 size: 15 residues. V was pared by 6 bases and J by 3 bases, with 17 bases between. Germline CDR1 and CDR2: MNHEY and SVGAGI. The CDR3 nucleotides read TGTGCCAGCAGGGTACAGTCAAAACCAGACACTGAAGCTTTCTTT. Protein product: CASRVQSKPDTEAFF.

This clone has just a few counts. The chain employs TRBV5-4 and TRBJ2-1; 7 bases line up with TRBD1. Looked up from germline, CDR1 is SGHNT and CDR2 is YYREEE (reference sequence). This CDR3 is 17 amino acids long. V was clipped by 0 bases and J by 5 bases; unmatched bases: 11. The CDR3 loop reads CASSLGGTAPWDNEQFF. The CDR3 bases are TGTGCCAGCAGCTTGGGAGGGACAGCGCCTTGGGACAATGAGCAGTTCTTC.

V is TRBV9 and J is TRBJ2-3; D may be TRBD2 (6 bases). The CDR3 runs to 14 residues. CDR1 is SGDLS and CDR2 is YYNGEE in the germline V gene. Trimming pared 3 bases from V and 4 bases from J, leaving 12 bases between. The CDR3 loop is CASSAVTSSDTQYF. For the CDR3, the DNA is TGTGCCAGCAGCGCAGTGACTAGTTCAGATACGCAGTATTTT.

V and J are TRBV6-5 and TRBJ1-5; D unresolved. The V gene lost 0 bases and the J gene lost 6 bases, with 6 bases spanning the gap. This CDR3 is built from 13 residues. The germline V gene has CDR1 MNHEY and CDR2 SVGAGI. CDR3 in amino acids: CASSYSSGQPQHF. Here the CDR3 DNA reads TGTGCCAGCAGTTACTCTTCCGGTCAGCCCCAGCATTTT.

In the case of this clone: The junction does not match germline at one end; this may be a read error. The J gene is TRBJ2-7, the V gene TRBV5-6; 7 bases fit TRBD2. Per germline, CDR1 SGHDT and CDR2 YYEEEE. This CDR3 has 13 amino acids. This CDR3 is CASSPGGSSEQYF. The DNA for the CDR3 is TGTGCCAGCAGCCCCGGGGGGTCCTCCGAGCAGTACTTC. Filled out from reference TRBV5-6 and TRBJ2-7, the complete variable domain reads DAGVTQSPTHLIKTRGQQVTLRCSPKSGHDTVSWYQQALGQGPQFIFQYYEEEERQRGNFPDRFSGHQFPNYSSELNVNALLLGDSALYLCASSPGGSSEQYFGPGTRLTVT.

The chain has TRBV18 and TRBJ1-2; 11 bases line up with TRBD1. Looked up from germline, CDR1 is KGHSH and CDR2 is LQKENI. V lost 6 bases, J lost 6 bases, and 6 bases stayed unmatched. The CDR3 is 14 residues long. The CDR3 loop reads CASSLGQGAHGYTF. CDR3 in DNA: TGTGCCAGCTCCCTCGGACAGGGGGCTCATGGCTACACCTTC. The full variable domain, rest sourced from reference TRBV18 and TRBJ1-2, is NAGVMQNPRHLVRRRGQEARLRCSPMKGHSHVYWYRQLPEEGLKFMVYLQKENIIDESGMPKERFSAEFPKEGPSILRIQQVVRGDSAAYFCASSLGQGAHGYTFGSGTRLTVV.

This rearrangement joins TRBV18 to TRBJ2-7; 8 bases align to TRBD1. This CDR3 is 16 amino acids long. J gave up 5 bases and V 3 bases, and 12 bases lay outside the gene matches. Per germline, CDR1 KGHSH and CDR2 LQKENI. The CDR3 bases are TGTGCCAGCTCACCGATTATGAACCGGGACAGGCACGAGCAGTACTTC. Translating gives CASSPIMNRDRHEQYF.

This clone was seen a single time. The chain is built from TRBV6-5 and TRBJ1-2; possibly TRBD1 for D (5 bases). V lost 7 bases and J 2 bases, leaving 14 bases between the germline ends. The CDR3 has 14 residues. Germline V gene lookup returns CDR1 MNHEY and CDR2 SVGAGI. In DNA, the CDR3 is TGTGCCAGCAAACGGGTGGGGGACAACTATGGCTACACCTTC. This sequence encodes CASKRVGDNYGYTF.

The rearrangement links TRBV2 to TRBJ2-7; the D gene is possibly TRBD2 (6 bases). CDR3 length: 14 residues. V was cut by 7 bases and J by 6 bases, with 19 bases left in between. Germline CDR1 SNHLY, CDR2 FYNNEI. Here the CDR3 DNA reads TGTGCCAGCAACCGACTAGTAGGTGGCTTCGAGCAGTACTTC. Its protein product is CASNRLVGGFEQYF.

This CDR3 reads CASSFAGTSGIDTQYF. The CDR3 nucleotides are TGTGCCAGCAGCTTTGCCGGGACTAGCGGGATAGATACGCAGTATTTT. The genes are TRBV11-3 and TRBJ2-3; 13 bases agree with TRBD2. The length of the CDR3 is 16 residues. The germline V gene encodes CDR1 SGHNT and CDR2 YENEEA. V shed 3 bases and J 5 bases; nucleotides not matched to a gene: 5.

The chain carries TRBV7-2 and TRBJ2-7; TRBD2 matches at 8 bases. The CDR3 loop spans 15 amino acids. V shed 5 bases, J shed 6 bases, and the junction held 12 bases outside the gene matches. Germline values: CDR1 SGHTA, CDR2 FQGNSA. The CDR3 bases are TGTGCCAGCAGCCCGGAGAGGCTAGCGGGCGGCGAGCAGTACTTC. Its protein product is CASSPERLAGGEQYF.

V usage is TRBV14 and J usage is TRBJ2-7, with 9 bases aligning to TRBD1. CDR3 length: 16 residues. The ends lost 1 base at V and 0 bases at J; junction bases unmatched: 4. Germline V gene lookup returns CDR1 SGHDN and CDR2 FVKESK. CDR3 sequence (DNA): TGTGCCAGCAGCCAAGTAACAGGGGGCTTCTCCTACGAGCAGTACTTC. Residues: CASSQVTGGFSYEQYF.

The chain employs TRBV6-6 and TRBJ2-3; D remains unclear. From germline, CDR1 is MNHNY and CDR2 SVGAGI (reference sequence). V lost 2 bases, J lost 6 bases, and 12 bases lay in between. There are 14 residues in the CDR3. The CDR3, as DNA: TGTGCCAGCAGTTACATTTTTTGGGCGGATACGCAGTATTTT. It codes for CASSYIFWADTQYF.

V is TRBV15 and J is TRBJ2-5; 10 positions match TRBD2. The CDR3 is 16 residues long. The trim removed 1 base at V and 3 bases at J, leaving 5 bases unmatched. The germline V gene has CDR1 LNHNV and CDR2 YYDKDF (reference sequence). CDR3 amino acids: CATSRGRLAGEETQYF. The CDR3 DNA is TGTGCCACCAGCAGAGGGAGGCTAGCGGGAGAAGAGACCCAGTACTTC.

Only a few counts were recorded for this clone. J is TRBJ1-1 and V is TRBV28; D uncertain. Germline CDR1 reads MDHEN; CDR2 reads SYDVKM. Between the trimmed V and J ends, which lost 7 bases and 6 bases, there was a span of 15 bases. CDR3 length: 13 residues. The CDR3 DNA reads TGTGCCAGCACCCAACCCCTACGGGCTGAAGCTTTCTTT. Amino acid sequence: CASTQPLRAEAFF. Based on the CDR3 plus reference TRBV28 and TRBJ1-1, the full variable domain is DVKVTQSSRYLVKRTGEKVFLECVQDMDHENMFWYRQDPGLGLRLIYFSYDVKMKEKGDIPEGYSVSREKKERFSLILESASTNQTSMYLCASTQPLRAEAFFGQGTRLTVV.

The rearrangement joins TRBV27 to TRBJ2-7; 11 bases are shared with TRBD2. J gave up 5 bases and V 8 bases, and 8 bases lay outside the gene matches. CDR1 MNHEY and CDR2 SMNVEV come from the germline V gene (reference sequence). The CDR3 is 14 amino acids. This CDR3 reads CASRLTSGSHEQYF. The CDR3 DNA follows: TGTGCCAGCCGCCTAACTAGCGGGAGCCACGAGCAGTACTTC.

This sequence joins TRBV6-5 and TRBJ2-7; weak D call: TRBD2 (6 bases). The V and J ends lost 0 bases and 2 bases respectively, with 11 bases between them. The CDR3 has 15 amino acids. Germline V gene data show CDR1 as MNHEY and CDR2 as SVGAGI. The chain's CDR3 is CASSYSRGLTYEQYF. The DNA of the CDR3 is TGTGCCAGCAGTTACTCGAGGGGACTCACCTACGAGCAGTACTTC.

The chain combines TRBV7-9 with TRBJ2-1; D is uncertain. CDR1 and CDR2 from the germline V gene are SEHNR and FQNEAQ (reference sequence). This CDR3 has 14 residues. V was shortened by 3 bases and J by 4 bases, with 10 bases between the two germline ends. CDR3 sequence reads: CASSLAGSYNEQFF. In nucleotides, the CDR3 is TGTGCCAGCAGCTTGGCTGGCAGTTACAATGAGCAGTTCTTC.

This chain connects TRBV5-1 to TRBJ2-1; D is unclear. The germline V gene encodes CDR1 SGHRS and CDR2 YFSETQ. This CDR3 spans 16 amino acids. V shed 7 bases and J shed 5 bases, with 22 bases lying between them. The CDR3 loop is CASHPPGRTPNNEQFF. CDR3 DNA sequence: TGCGCCAGCCACCCCCCGGGCCGGACCCCTAACAATGAGCAGTTCTTC.

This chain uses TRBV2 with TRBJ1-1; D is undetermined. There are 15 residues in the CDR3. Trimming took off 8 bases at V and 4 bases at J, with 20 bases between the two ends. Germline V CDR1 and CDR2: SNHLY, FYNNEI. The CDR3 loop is CASDRATGRSTEAFF. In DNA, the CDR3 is TGTGCCAGCGACCGGGCAACCGGTAGGAGCACTGAAGCTTTCTTT.

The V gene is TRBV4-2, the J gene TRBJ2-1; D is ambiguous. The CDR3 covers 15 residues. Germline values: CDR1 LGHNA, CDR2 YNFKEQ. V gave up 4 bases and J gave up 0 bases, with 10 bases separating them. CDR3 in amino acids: CASSRTASSYNEQFF. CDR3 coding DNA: TGTGCCAGCAGCCGAACAGCGAGCTCCTACAATGAGCAGTTCTTC.

This chain's CDR3 is CASSQDGFANYGYTF. The CDR3 DNA sequence: TGTGCCAGCAGCCAAGACGGCTTTGCAAACTATGGCTACACCTTC. The V and J genes are TRBV14 and TRBJ1-2; D is undetermined. Germline values: CDR1 SGHDN, CDR2 FVKESK. The V end was cut by 0 bases, the J end by 2 bases, with 10 bases between. This CDR3 has 15 residues.

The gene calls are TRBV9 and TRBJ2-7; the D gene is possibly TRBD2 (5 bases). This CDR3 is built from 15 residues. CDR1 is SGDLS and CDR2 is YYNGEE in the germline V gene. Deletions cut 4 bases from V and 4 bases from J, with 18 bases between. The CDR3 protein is CASSRDPGVIYEQYF. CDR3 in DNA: TGTGCCAGCAGCCGAGACCCCGGGGTGATTTACGAGCAGTACTTC.